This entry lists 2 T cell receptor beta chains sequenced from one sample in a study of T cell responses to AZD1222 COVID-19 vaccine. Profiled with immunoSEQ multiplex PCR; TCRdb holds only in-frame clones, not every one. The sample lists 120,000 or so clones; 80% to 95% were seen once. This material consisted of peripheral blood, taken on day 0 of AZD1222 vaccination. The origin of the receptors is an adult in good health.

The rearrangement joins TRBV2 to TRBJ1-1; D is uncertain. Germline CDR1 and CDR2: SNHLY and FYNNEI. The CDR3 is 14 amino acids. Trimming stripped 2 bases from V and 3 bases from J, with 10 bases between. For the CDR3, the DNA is TGTGCCAGCAGTGAATATCGGGGTGACACTGAAGCTTTCTTT. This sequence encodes CASSEYRGDTEAFF.

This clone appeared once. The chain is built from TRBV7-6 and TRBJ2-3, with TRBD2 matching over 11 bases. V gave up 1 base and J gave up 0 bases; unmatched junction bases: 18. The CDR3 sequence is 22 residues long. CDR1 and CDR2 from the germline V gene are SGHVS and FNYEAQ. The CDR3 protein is CASSLEPPTSGDWGGSTDTQYF. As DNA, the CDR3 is TGTGCCAGCAGCTTAGAACCCCCGACTAGCGGGGACTGGGGGGGAAGCACAGATACGCAGTATTTT. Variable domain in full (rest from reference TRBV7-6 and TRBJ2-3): GAGVSQSPRYKVTKRGQDVALRCDPISGHVSLYWYRQALGQGPEFLTYFNYEAQQDKSGLPNDRFSAERPEGSISTLTIQRTEQRDSAMYRCASSLEPPTSGDWGGSTDTQYFGPGTRLTVL.